Each of the 20 T cell receptor beta chains below was sequenced from the same sample in a study of post-analysis software for immune sequencing data. General study points: With TRBV5-6, TRBV5-1 and TRBV20-1 included, a handful of TRBV segments were more frequent in patients than in controls.

The TCR beta cDNA libraries carried unique molecular identifiers. One entry per CDR3 protein results from TCRdb running MiXCR on the PCR reads. The sample lists about 430,000 distinct CDR3 sequences, 30% to 40% occurring once. No antigen is known for these receptors. Sequences were obtained from blood. The receptors were sampled from a girl aged 2 to 9 with multiple sclerosis.

This chain joins TRBV6-4 and TRBJ1-6; the D is unclear. The V gene lost 0 bases and the J gene lost 9 bases, with 6 bases spanning the gap. The germline CDR1 and CDR2 sequences are MRHNA and SNTAGT. This CDR3 is 13 amino acids long. CDR3: CASSDSIVSPLHF. The CDR3 bases are TGTGCCAGCAGTGACTCTATAGTTTCACCCCTCCACTTT.

V is TRBV18 and J is TRBJ1-1; D uncertain. V lost 4 bases and J lost 6, with 18 bases in between. The V gene's germline CDR1 is KGHSH and CDR2 LQKENI. The CDR3 totals 15 residues. The CDR3 DNA follows: TGTGCCAGCTCACAATCCGCAGGTATGGATTCTGAAGCTTTCTTT. Translated: CASSQSAGMDSEAFF.

The V call is TRBV29-1, the J call TRBJ2-2; TRBD2 aligns across 7 bases. V lost 7 bases to trimming and J lost 4 bases; unmatched junction nucleotides: 15. This CDR3 is 16 amino acids long. Germline lookup yields CDR1 SQVTM and CDR2 ANQGSEA. CDR3 nucleotides: TGCAGCGCTCTCGGGGGGTCAGCTCGGGGCACCGGGGAGCTGTTTTTT. It specifies CSALGGSARGTGELFF.

This clonotype was counted only a few times. This chain uses TRBV7-7 with TRBJ2-1; D may correspond to TRBD1 or TRBD2 (5 bases each). Per germline, CDR1 SSHAT and CDR2 FNYEAQ (reference sequence). V was pared by 5 bases and J by 4 bases, with 12 bases between. The CDR3 is 14 residues long. The CDR3 here is CASSTGGRYNEQFF. Written as DNA, the CDR3 is TGTGCCAGCAGCACTGGGGGACGATACAATGAGCAGTTCTTC. Combining the CDR3 with reference TRBV7-7 and TRBJ2-1 gives the whole variable domain GAGVSQSPRYKVTKRGQDVTLRCDPISSHATLYWYQQALGQGPEFLTYFNYEAQPDKSGLPSDRFSAERPEGSISTLTIQRTEQRDSAMYRCASSTGGRYNEQFFGPGTRLTVL.

V and J are TRBV5-1 and TRBJ1-1, with D maybe TRBD1 (6 bases). V lost 3 bases, J lost 0 bases, and 18 bases lay in between. Germline CDR1 is SGHRS and CDR2 is YFSETQ. The CDR3 has 17 residues. The DNA of the CDR3 is TGCGCCAGCAGCTCCGGACAGCTACGGACGATGAACACTGAAGCTTTCTTT. This translates into CASSSGQLRTMNTEAFF.

This clonotype was observed a single time. The V and J genes are TRBV5-1 and TRBJ2-5, with D possibly TRBD1 on 7 matching bases. Trimming shortened V by 5 bases and J by 5 bases, and 16 bases separated the two germline ends. Germline CDR1 reads SGHRS; CDR2 reads YFSETQ. This CDR3 region has 14 residues. The CDR3 region has the DNA TGCGCCAGCAGAGGAGGGGGCAATTCGGAGACCCAGTACTTC. Amino acids: CASRGGGNSETQYF.

This CDR3 is CASSPGQGGSSGYTF. The CDR3 DNA reads as TGTGCCAGCAGCCCGGGGCAGGGCGGTTCGTCAGGCTACACCTTC. This chain connects TRBV7-9 to TRBJ1-2; possible D gene TRBD1, 5 bases. V was trimmed by 5 bases and J by 8 bases, leaving 21 bases between them. The germline gives CDR1 SEHNR, CDR2 FQNEAQ (reference sequence). The CDR3 spans 15 residues. The full variable domain, completed using reference TRBV7-9 and TRBJ1-2, is DTGVSQNPRHKITKRGQNVTFRCDPISEHNRLYWYRQTLGQGPEFLTYFQNEAQLEKSRLLSDRFSAERPKGSFSTLEIQRTEQGDSAMYLCASSPGQGGSSGYTFGSGTRLTVV.

The rearrangement joins TRBV12-5 to TRBJ2-1, with TRBD2 matching 9 bases. V dropped 5 bases and J dropped 4; count of bases not matched to a gene: 6. Per the germline V gene, CDR1 is LGHNT and CDR2 is FRNRAP. The CDR3 runs 15 residues. The CDR3 nucleotides read TGTGCTAGTGGTCTACTAGCGGGTGAATACAATGAGCAGTTCTTC. Its protein is CASGLLAGEYNEQFF.

The chain is built from TRBV29-1 and TRBJ1-1; D remains unclear. V lost 2 bases to trimming and J lost 5 bases, with 6 bases between them. This CDR3 is 11 amino acids long. In germline, CDR1 is SQVTM, CDR2 ANQGSEA. CDR3 sequence: CSVERVTEAFF. For the CDR3, the DNA is TGCAGCGTTGAAAGGGTGACTGAAGCTTTCTTT.

The chain uses TRBV6-1 and TRBJ2-7, with D perhaps matching TRBD1 (6 bases). The length of the CDR3 is 12 residues. Germline-derived CDR1 and CDR2 are MNHNS and SASEGT. The V gene lost 11 bases and the J gene lost 4 bases, with 15 bases spanning the gap. The CDR3 loop reads CALTNGQYEQYF. The CDR3 DNA follows: TGTGCCCTTACCAACGGACAGTACGAGCAGTACTTC.

The rearrangement links TRBV29-1 to TRBJ1-2, with 7 positions matching TRBD1. From germline, CDR1 is SQVTM and CDR2 ANQGSEA. Trimming at V came to 0 bases and at J to 8 bases, leaving 9 bases not matched to a gene. This CDR3 region has 14 residues. The CDR3 sequence is CSVEDARGTTGYTF. CDR3 DNA sequence: TGCAGCGTTGAAGATGCCAGGGGGACGACCGGCTACACCTTC. Looking up the rest from reference TRBV29-1 and TRBJ1-2 gives the full variable domain: SAVISQKPSRDICQRGTSLTIQCQVDSQVTMMFWYRQQPGQSLTLIATANQGSEATYESGFVIDKFPISRPNLTFSTLTVSNMSPEDSSIYLCSVEDARGTTGYTFGSGTRLTVV.

The CDR3 sequence is CASSQALGKTNEKLFF. Here the CDR3 DNA reads TGCGCCAGCAGCCAAGCGTTGGGGAAGACTAATGAAAAACTGTTTTTT. The rearrangement uses TRBV4-1 and TRBJ1-4; the D is unclear. CDR1 and CDR2 from the germline V gene are MGHRA and YSYEKL. This CDR3 region has 16 residues. The germline V and J ends were trimmed by 1 base and 2 bases, with 11 bases remaining between them.

This clonotype was picked up many times. The chain has TRBV7-9 and TRBJ2-7; D is possibly TRBD2 (5 bases). V gave up 8 bases and J gave up 5 bases, with 16 bases separating them. CDR1 is SEHNR, CDR2 FQNEAQ, per germline (reference sequence). This CDR3 has 13 amino acids. The CDR3, as DNA: TGTGCCAGCGAGATTATTGAGGGCCACGAGCAGTACTTC. As protein: CASEIIEGHEQYF.

This clonotype showed up just a few times. The chain carries TRBV28 and TRBJ2-4; TRBD2 agrees at 9 bases. From germline, CDR1 is MDHEN and CDR2 SYDVKM. The V gene end was trimmed by 4 bases and the J gene end by 6 bases; junction bases not matched to a gene: 10. There are 16 residues in the CDR3. In DNA form, the CDR3 reads TGTGCCAGCAGTTCCGGCGGGGGGGCTTTTGGAAACATTCAGTACTTC. Protein sequence: CASSSGGGAFGNIQYF.

The chain carries TRBV9 and TRBJ2-1; TRBD2 matches at 7 bases. V was clipped by 3 bases and J by 9 bases; unmatched bases: 9. Per the germline V gene, CDR1 is SGDLS and CDR2 is YYNGEE. The CDR3 is 14 amino acids. The CDR3 is CASSGGREYFEQFF. The CDR3, as DNA: TGTGCCAGCAGCGGAGGGCGGGAGTATTTTGAGCAGTTCTTC.

The chain employs TRBV6-2 or TRBV6-3 and TRBJ2-1; no clear D. V was clipped by 2 bases and J by 8 bases, with 4 bases between them. There are 11 residues in the CDR3. Germline CDR1 reads MNHEY; CDR2 reads SVGEGT. DNA of the CDR3: TGTGCCAGCAGTTACGCGGATGAGCAGTTCTTC. This codes for CASSYADEQFF.

CDR3 DNA sequence: TGTGCCAGCAGTGACCAAAGGAGGGGGAGCTACAATGAGCAGTTCTTC. The encoded protein is CASSDQRRGSYNEQFF. The chain is built from TRBV6-4 and TRBJ2-1; the D gene could be TRBD1 or TRBD2 (6 bases each). The ends were cut back, 2 bases at V and 3 bases at J, with 14 bases in the middle. The CDR3 is 16 residues long. CDR1 and CDR2 from the germline V gene are MRHNA and SNTAGT.

This clonotype showed up just a few times. This sequence joins TRBV4-1 and TRBJ2-3; D unresolved. The CDR3 is 14 amino acids. CDR1 is MGHRA, CDR2 YSYEKL, per germline. The ends were cut back, 1 base at V and 7 bases at J, with 12 bases in the middle. CDR3 nucleotides: TGCGCCAGCAGCCAAGCCTCCCTCCCCCATACGCAGTATTTT. Amino acid sequence: CASSQASLPHTQYF.

This chain links TRBV7-8 with TRBJ1-2; D might be TRBD1 (5 bases). CDR1 SGHVS and CDR2 FQNEAQ come from the germline V gene. This CDR3 has 16 residues. V was shortened by 5 bases and J by 4 bases, with 20 bases between the two germline ends. CDR3 sequence reads: CASSRNGGGTFYGYTF. The CDR3 bases are TGTGCCAGCAGCCGGAACGGCGGGGGAACTTTCTATGGCTACACCTTC.

Only a few counts were recorded for this clonotype. The DNA of the CDR3 is TGCAGTGCTAGAGACCAAGCGGGAGACTCCTACAATGAGCAGTTCTTC. Protein: CSARDQAGDSYNEQFF. This chain uses TRBV20-1 with TRBJ2-1, with TRBD2 matching over 8 bases. The CDR3 is made up of 16 amino acids. Germline lookup yields CDR1 DFQATT and CDR2 SNEGSKA (reference sequence). The J segment lost 0 bases and the V segment lost 0 bases, leaving 4 bases of the junction unmatched.